This entry lists 18 T cell receptor beta chains sequenced from one sample in a study of T cell responses to AZD1222 COVID-19 vaccine. The repertoire was sequenced with immunoSEQ multiplex PCR; TCRdb's copy has only in-frame clones and lacks some. The data contain 200,000 to 250,000 clones, approximately 94% of them singletons. Material: peripheral blood, obtained 28 days after the second dose of the MenACWY control vaccine. The receptors here all came from an adult who received the MenACWY meningococcal vaccine as a control.

The gene calls are TRBV7-6 and TRBJ2-7; 8 positions match TRBD1. Germline V CDR1 and CDR2: SGHVS, FNYEAQ. CDR3 length: 14 residues. The junction had 9 bases not matched to a gene; V was cut back by 4 bases and J by 7 bases. CDR3 sequence (DNA): TGTGCCAGCAGCTCCGGGACAGGCGTAGGAGAGCAGTACTTC. It yields the protein CASSSGTGVGEQYF.

The V and J genes are TRBV3-1 (or the pseudogene TRBV3-2) and TRBJ2-1; 13 nucleotides match TRBD2. Germline assignment: CDR1 LGHDT and CDR2 YNNKEL (reference sequence). The CDR3 is 18 residues long. V shed 0 bases, J shed 5 bases, and the junction held 7 bases outside the gene matches. In nucleotides, the CDR3 is TGTGCCAGCAGCCAAGATGGCCTGACTAGCGGGGGGAACAATGAGCAGTTCTTC. Protein: CASSQDGLTSGGNNEQFF.

The rearrangement joins TRBV6-4 to TRBJ1-1, with unresolved D. This CDR3 has 16 residues. Germline CDR1 reads MRHNA; CDR2 reads SNTAGT. Trimming pared 8 bases from V and 2 bases from J, leaving 21 bases between. CDR3 sequence reads: CASRYQIHALNTEAFF. The CDR3 DNA sequence: TGTGCCAGCCGTTATCAGATTCACGCGCTCAACACTGAAGCTTTCTTT.

The rearrangement uses TRBV5-1 and TRBJ2-5; possibly TRBD1 or TRBD2 for D (5 bases each). The length of the CDR3 is 13 residues. V was cut by 2 bases and J by 3 bases, with 8 bases left in between. Germline V gives CDR1 SGHRS, CDR2 YFSETQ. For the CDR3, the DNA is TGCGCCAGCAGCTTCGGGACGGAAGAGACCCAGTACTTC. It specifies CASSFGTEETQYF.

The J gene is TRBJ2-7, the V gene TRBV5-4, with TRBD2 as a possible D gene (6 bases). Germline CDR1 SGHNT, CDR2 YYREEE (reference sequence). The CDR3 spans 16 residues. Trimming removed 0 bases at V and 3 bases at J, with 16 bases between. The CDR3 DNA is TGTGCCAGCAGCTTGGCAGGTGGGGTCGGGGGCTACGAGCAGTACTTC. Its protein product is CASSLAGGVGGYEQYF.

The chain carries TRBV6-6 and TRBJ2-7, with TRBD1 matching 7 bases. There are 14 residues in the CDR3. J gave up 3 bases and V 8 bases, and 10 bases lay outside the gene matches. Germline lookup yields CDR1 MNHNY and CDR2 SVGAGI (reference sequence). The CDR3 coding sequence is TGTGCCAGCCTGGACAGGCTAGGGAACTACGAGCAGTACTTC. Translating gives CASLDRLGNYEQYF.

V usage is TRBV18 and J usage is TRBJ1-3, with unresolved D. Looked up from germline, CDR1 is KGHSH and CDR2 is LQKENI. V was shortened by 3 bases and J by 2 bases, with 8 bases between the two germline ends. The CDR3 covers 14 residues. CDR3 coding DNA: TGTGCCAGCTCACCGAGGTCAGCTGGAAACACCATATATTTT. Amino acids: CASSPRSAGNTIYF.

This clone was observed a single time. This rearrangement joins TRBV5-8 to TRBJ2-2, with D possibly TRBD2 on 6 matching bases. Trimming pared 6 bases from V and 4 bases from J, leaving 13 bases between. Per germline, CDR1 SGHTS and CDR2 YDEGEE. The CDR3 length is 14 residues. CDR3 in amino acids: CASNSGQGTGELFF. The CDR3 coding sequence is TGTGCCAGCAATAGCGGACAAGGCACCGGGGAGCTGTTTTTT.

The chain uses TRBV30 and TRBJ1-1; D may be TRBD1 (6 bases). The CDR3 is made up of 14 amino acids. The V gene lost 0 bases and the J gene lost 0 bases, with 8 bases spanning the gap. The germline CDR1 and CDR2 sequences are GTSNPN and SVGIG (reference sequence). The DNA of the CDR3 is TGTGCCTGGAGTGTCGGGACATTGAACACTGAAGCTTTCTTT. Translated: CAWSVGTLNTEAFF.

The chain joins TRBV30 to TRBJ1-3; D is perhaps TRBD1 (5 bases). Germline V CDR1 and CDR2: GTSNPN, SVGIG (reference sequence). There are 15 residues in the CDR3. V lost 2 bases, J lost 0 bases, and 11 bases lay in between. CDR3 in DNA: TGTGCCTGGAGTTCAACAGGTACCTCTGGAAACACCATATATTTT. Translation: CAWSSTGTSGNTIYF.

The genes are TRBV27 and TRBJ2-7; 9 bases line up with TRBD1. V lost 7 bases to trimming and J lost 2 bases; unmatched junction nucleotides: 9. The germline gives CDR1 MNHEY, CDR2 SMNVEV (reference sequence). There are 15 residues in the CDR3. The CDR3: CASTTRGTGTYEQYF. The CDR3 DNA sequence: TGTGCCAGCACGACGAGAGGGACAGGGACCTACGAGCAGTACTTC.

The chain employs TRBV5-5 and TRBJ2-1; D ambiguous. The CDR3 contains 14 residues. Germline V lookup: CDR1 SGHKS, CDR2 YYEKEE (reference sequence). Trimming removed 2 bases from V and 0 bases from J, with 6 bases in between. DNA for the CDR3: TGTGCCAGCAGCTTCCAGAGCTCCTACAATGAGCAGTTCTTC. Its translation is CASSFQSSYNEQFF.

The gene calls are TRBV10-3 and TRBJ2-2; D tentatively fits TRBD1 or TRBD2 (5 bases each). This CDR3 has 16 residues. CDR1 and CDR2 (germline): ENHRY, SYGVKD. V lost 0 bases and J 1 base, leaving 9 bases between the germline ends. The CDR3 DNA follows: TGTGCCATCAGTGAGTCCGAGGGGCTGAACACCGGGGAGCTGTTTTTT. It translates to CAISESEGLNTGELFF.

This CDR3 is CASSQGGGNTEAFF. The CDR3 DNA reads as TGCGCCAGCAGCCAAGGGGGAGGGAACACTGAAGCTTTCTTT. The genes are TRBV4-3 and TRBJ1-1; D gene ambiguous. Trimming shortened V by 1 base and J by 1 base, and 7 bases separated the two germline ends. Germline V gene sequence: CDR1 LGHNA, CDR2 YSLEER. The CDR3 extends over 14 amino acids.

This clone was counted a single time. The chain combines TRBV2 with TRBJ2-5, with 9 positions matching TRBD2. Per the germline V gene, CDR1 is SNHLY and CDR2 is FYNNEI. J lost 3 bases, V lost 3 bases, and 8 bases had no gene match. This CDR3 region has 16 residues. The DNA of the CDR3 is TGTGCCAGCAGTGACCTTAGCGGGAGAGGAAAAGAGACCCAGTACTTC. Residues: CASSDLSGRGKETQYF.

The rearrangement links TRBV28 to TRBJ2-5, with D maybe TRBD1 (6 bases). Germline V gene data show CDR1 as MDHEN and CDR2 as SYDVKM. The V end lost 3 bases, the J end lost 1 base, and 18 bases lay between the germline ends. The CDR3 contains 17 residues. The CDR3 reads CASSFLFLGATQETQYF. CDR3 DNA sequence: TGTGCCAGCAGTTTCTTGTTCTTGGGGGCTACCCAAGAGACCCAGTACTTC. Full variable domain (missing parts from reference TRBV28 and TRBJ2-5): DVKVTQSSRYLVKRTGEKVFLECVQDMDHENMFWYRQDPGLGLRLIYFSYDVKMKEKGDIPEGYSVSREKKERFSLILESASTNQTSMYLCASSFLFLGATQETQYFGPGTRLLVL.

This clone was picked up one time. The genes are TRBV18 and TRBJ2-5, with D perhaps matching TRBD2 (7 bases). The V and J ends lost 3 bases and 5 bases respectively, with 19 bases between them. The length of the CDR3 is 16 residues. Germline assignment: CDR1 KGHSH and CDR2 LQKENI. DNA of the CDR3: TGTGCCAGCTCACCTTTATATCGGGGGGCGCAGGAGACCCAGTACTTC. This codes for CASSPLYRGAQETQYF.

The chain recombines TRBV28 with TRBJ2-7; a possible D gene is TRBD1 (6 bases). Germline-derived CDR1 and CDR2 are MDHEN and SYDVKM. V lost 3 bases, J lost 7 bases, and 16 bases lay in between. The CDR3 runs to 14 residues. This chain's CDR3 is CASSFTGSRVEQYF. CDR3 in DNA: TGTGCCAGCAGTTTTACAGGGTCCCGGGTGGAGCAGTACTTC.